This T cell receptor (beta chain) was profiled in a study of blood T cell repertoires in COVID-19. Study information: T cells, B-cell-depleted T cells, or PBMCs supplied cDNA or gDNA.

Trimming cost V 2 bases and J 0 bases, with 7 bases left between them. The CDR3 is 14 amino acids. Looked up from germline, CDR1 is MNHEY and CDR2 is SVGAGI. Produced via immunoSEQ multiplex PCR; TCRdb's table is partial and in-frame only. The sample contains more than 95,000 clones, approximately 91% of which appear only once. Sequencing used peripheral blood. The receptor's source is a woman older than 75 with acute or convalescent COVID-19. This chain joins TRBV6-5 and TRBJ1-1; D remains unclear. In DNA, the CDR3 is TGTGCCAGCAGTTACACCGACTTGAACACTGAAGCTTTCTTT. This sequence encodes CASSYTDLNTEAFF.